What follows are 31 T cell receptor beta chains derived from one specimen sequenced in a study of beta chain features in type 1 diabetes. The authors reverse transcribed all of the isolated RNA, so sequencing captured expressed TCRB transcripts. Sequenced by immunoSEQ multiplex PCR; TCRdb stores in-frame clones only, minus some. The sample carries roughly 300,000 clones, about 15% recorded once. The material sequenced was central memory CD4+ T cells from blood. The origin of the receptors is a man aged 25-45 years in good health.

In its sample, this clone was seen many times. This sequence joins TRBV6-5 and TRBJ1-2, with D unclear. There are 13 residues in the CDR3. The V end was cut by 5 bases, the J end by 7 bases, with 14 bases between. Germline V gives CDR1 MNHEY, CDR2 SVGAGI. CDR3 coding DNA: TGTGCCAGCAGTCGTACCGCGGCCCGTGGCTACACCTTC. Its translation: CASSRTAARGYTF.

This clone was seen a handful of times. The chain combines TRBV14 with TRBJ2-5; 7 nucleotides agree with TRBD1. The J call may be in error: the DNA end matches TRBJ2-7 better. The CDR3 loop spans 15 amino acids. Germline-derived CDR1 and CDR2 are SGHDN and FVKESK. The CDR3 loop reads CASSPLTGSSREQYF. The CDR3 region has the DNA TGTGCCAGCAGCCCTTTGACAGGGAGTTCGCGCGAGCAGTACTTC.

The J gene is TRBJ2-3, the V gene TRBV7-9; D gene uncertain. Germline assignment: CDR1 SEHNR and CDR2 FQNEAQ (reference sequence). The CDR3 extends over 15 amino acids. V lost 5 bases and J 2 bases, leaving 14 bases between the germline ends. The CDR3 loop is CASSQGSGFTDTQYF. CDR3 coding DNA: TGTGCCAGCAGCCAAGGATCAGGATTCACAGATACGCAGTATTTT.

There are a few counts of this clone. This chain's CDR3 is CASSPTYTGELFF. The CDR3 DNA sequence: TGTGCCAGCAGCCCAACTTACACCGGGGAGCTGTTTTTT. The V call is TRBV7-2, the J call TRBJ2-2, with D hard to call. The CDR3 contains 13 residues. CDR1 is SGHTA, CDR2 FQGNSA, per germline. Trimming shortened V by 5 bases and J by 3 bases, and 7 bases separated the two germline ends.

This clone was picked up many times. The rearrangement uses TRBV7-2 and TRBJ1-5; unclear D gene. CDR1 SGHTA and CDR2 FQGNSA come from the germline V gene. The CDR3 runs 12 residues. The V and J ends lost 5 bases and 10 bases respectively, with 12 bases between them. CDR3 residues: CASSPPSQPQHF. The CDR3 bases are TGTGCCAGCAGCCCCCCCAGTCAACCCCAGCATTTT. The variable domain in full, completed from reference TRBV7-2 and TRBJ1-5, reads GAGVSQSPSNKVTEKGKDVELRCDPISGHTALYWYRQSLGQGLEFLIYFQGNSAPDKSGLPSDRFSAERTGGSVSTLTIQRTQQEDSAVYLCASSPPSQPQHFGDGTRLSIL.

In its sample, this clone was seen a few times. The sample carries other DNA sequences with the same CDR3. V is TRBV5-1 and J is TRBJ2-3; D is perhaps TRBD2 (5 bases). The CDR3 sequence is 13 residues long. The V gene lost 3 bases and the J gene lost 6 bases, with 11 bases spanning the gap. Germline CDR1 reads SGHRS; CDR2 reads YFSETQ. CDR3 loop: CASSSSGSDTQYF. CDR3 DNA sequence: TGCGCCAGCAGCTCCAGCGGTTCGGATACGCAGTATTTT.

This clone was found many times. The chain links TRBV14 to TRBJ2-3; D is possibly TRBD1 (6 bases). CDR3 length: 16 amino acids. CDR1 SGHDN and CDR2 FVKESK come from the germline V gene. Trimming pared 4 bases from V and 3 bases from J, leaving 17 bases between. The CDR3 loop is CASSLTGSVRTDTQYF. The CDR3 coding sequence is TGTGCCAGCAGCCTCACAGGGTCTGTGAGGACAGATACGCAGTATTTT.

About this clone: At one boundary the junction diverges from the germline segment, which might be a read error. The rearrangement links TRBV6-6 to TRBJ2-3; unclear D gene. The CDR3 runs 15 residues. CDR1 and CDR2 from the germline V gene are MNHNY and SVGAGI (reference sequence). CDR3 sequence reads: CAISGKGVKTDTQYF. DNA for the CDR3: TGTGCCATCAGTGGGAAGGGTGTGAAGACAGATACGCAGTATTTT.

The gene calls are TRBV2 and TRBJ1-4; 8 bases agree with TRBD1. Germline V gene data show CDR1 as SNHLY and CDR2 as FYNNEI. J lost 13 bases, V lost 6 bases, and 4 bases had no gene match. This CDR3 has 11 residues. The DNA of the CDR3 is TGTGCCAGCAGGGAACAGGGGGGACTGTTTTTT. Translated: CASREQGGLFF.

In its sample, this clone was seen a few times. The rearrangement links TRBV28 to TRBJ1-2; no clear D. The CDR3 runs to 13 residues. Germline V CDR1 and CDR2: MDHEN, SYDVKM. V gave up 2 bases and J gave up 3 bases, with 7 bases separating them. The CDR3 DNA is TGTGCCAGCAGTTTAGGTAAAGACTATGGCTACACCTTC. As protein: CASSLGKDYGYTF.

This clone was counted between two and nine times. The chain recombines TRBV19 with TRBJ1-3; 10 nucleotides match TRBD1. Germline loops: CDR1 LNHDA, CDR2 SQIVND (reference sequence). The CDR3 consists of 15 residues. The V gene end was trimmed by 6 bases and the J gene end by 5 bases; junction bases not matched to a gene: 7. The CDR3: CASRQDRGRRNTIYF. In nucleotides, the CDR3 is TGTGCCAGTAGACAAGACAGGGGGCGAAGAAACACCATATATTTT. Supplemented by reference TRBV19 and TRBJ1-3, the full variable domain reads DGGITQSPKYLFRKEGQNVTLSCEQNLNHDAMYWYRQDPGQGLRLIYYSQIVNDFQKGDIAEGYSVSREKKESFPLTVTSAQKNPTAFYLCASRQDRGRRNTIYFGEGSWLTVV.

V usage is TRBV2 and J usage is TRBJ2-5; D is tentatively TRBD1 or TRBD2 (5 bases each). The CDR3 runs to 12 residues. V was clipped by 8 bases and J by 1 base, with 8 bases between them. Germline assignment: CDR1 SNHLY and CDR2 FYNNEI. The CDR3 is CASRGAQETQYF. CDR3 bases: TGTGCCAGCCGAGGGGCCCAAGAGACCCAGTACTTC.

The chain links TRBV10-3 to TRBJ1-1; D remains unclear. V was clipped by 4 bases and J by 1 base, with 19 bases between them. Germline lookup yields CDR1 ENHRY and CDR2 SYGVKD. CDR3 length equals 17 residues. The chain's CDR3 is CAISGKQSGVRNTEAFF. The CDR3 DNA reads TGTGCCATCAGTGGCAAACAAAGTGGGGTACGGAACACTGAAGCTTTCTTT.

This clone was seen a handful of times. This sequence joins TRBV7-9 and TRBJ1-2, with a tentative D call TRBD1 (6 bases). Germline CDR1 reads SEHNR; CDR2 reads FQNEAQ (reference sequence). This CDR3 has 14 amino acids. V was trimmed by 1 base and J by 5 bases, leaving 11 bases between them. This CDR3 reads CASSLDGRGYGYTF. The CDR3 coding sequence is TGTGCCAGCAGCTTAGACGGCAGGGGTTATGGCTACACCTTC.

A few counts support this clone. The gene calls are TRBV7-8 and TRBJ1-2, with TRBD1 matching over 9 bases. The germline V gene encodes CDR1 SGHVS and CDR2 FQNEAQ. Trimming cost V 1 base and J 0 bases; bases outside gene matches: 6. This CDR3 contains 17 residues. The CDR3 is CASSLVWDRAANYGYTF. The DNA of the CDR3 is TGTGCCAGCAGCTTAGTGTGGGACAGGGCAGCTAACTATGGCTACACCTTC.

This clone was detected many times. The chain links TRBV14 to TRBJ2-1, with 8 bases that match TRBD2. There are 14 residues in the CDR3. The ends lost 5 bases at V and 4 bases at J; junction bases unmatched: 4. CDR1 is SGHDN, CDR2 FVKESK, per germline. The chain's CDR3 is CASSATSGYNEQFF. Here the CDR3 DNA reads TGTGCCAGCAGCGCAACTAGCGGATACAATGAGCAGTTCTTC.

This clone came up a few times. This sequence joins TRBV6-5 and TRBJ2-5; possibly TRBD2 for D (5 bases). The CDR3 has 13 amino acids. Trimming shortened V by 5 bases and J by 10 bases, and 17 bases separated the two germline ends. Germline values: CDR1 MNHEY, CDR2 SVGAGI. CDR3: CASSNTRGYDQYF. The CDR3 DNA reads TGTGCCAGCAGTAACACCCGGGGATATGACCAGTACTTC.

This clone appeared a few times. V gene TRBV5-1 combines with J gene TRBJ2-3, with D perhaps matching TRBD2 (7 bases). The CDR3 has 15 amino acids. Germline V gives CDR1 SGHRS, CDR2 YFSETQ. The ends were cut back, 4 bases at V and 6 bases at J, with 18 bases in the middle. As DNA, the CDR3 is TGCGCCAGCAGCAGGATGGGGGGGCGCGAGGATACGCAGTATTTT. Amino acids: CASSRMGGREDTQYF. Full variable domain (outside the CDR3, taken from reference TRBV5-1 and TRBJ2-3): KAGVTQTPRYLIKTRGQQVTLSCSPISGHRSVSWYQQTPGQGLQFLFEYFSETQRNKGNFPGRFSGRQFSNSRSEMNVSTLELGDSALYLCASSRMGGREDTQYFGPGTRLTVL.

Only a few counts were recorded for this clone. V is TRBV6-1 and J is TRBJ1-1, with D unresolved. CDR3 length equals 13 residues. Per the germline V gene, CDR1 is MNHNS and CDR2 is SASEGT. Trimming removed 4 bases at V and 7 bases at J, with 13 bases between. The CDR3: CASSGSGGLEAFF. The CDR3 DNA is TGTGCCAGCAGTGGATCAGGAGGCCTTGAAGCTTTCTTT.

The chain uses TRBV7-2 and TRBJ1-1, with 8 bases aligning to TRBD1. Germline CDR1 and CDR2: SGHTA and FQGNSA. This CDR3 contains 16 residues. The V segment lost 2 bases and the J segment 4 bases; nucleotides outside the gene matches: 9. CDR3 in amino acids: CASSLRGGRGLTEAFF. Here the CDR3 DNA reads TGTGCCAGCAGCTTAAGGGGAGGCAGGGGGCTCACTGAAGCTTTCTTT.

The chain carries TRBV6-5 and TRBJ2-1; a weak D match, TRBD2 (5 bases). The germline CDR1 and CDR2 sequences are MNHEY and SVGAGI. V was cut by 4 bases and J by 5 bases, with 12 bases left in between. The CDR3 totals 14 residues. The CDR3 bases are TGTGCCAGCAGTTCCCCGGGGAGAGACAATGAGCAGTTCTTC. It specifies CASSSPGRDNEQFF.

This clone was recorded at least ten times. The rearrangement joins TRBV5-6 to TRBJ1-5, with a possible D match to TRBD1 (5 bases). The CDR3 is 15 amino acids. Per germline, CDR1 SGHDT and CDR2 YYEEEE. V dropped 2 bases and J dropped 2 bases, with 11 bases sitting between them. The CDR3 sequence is CASSFSRVGNQPQHF. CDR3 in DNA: TGTGCCAGCAGCTTTAGCAGGGTTGGCAATCAGCCCCAGCATTTT.

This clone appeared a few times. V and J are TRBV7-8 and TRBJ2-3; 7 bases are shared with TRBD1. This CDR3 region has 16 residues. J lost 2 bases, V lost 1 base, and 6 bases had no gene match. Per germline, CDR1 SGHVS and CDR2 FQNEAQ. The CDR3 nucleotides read TGTGCCAGCAGCTTAGGAATAGGGACAGTCACAGATACGCAGTATTTT. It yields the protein CASSLGIGTVTDTQYF.

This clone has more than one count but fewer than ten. CDR3 sequence: CASSQDPRQGEAFF. DNA of the CDR3: TGCGCCAGCAGCCAAGACCCGAGACAGGGTGAAGCTTTCTTT. The chain employs TRBV4-3 and TRBJ1-1; 7 bases line up with TRBD1. The V gene end was trimmed by 0 bases and the J gene end by 7 bases; junction bases not matched to a gene: 5. Germline V CDR1 and CDR2: LGHNA, YSLEER. This CDR3 is built from 14 residues.

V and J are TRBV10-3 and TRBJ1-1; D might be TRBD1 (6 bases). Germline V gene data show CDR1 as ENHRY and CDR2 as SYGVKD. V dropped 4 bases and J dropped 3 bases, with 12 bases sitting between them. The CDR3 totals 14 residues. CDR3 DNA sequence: TGTGCCATCAGTGCGGCAGGGGCGGACACTGAAGCTTTCTTT. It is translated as CAISAAGADTEAFF.

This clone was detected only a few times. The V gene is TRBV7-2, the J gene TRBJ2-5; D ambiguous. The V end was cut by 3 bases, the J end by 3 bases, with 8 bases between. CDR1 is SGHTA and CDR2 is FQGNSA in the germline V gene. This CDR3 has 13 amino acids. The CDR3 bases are TGTGCCAGCAGCTTTTCCCCCAAAGAGACCCAGTACTTC. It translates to CASSFSPKETQYF.

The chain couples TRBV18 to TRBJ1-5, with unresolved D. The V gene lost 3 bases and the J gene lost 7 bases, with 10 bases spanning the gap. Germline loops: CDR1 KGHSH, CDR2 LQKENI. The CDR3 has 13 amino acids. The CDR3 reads CASSPKTEQPQHF. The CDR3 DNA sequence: TGTGCCAGCTCACCGAAGACGGAACAGCCCCAGCATTTT.

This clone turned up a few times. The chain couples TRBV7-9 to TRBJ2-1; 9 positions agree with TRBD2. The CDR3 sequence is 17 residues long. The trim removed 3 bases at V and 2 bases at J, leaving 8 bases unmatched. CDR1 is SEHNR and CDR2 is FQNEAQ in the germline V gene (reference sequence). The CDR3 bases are TGTGCCAGCAGCTTGACAACGACTAGCGGAACCTACAATGAGCAGTTCTTC. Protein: CASSLTTTSGTYNEQFF.

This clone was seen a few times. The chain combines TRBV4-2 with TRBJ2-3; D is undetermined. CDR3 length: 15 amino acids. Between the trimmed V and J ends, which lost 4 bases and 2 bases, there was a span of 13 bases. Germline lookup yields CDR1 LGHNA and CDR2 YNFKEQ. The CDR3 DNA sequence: TGTGCCAGCAGCCTCCGAAAACTTAACACAGATACGCAGTATTTT. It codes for CASSLRKLNTDTQYF.

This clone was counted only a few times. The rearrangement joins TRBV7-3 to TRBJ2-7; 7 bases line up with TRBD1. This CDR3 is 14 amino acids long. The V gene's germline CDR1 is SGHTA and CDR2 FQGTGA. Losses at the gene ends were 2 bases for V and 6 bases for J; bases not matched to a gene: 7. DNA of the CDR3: TGTGCCAGCAGCTTATTAAGTGGGACAGCCGAGCAGTACGTC. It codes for CASSLLSGTAEQYV.

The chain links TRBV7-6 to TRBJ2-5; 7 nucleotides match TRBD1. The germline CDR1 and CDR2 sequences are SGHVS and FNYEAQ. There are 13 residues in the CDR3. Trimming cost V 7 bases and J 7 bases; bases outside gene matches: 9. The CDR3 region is CASIRDRDGTQYF. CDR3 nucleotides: TGTGCCAGCATACGCGACAGGGATGGGACCCAGTACTTC. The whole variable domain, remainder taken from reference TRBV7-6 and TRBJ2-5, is GAGVSQSPRYKVTKRGQDVALRCDPISGHVSLYWYRQALGQGPEFLTYFNYEAQQDKSGLPNDRFSAERPEGSISTLTIQRTEQRDSAMYRCASIRDRDGTQYFGPGTRLLVL.